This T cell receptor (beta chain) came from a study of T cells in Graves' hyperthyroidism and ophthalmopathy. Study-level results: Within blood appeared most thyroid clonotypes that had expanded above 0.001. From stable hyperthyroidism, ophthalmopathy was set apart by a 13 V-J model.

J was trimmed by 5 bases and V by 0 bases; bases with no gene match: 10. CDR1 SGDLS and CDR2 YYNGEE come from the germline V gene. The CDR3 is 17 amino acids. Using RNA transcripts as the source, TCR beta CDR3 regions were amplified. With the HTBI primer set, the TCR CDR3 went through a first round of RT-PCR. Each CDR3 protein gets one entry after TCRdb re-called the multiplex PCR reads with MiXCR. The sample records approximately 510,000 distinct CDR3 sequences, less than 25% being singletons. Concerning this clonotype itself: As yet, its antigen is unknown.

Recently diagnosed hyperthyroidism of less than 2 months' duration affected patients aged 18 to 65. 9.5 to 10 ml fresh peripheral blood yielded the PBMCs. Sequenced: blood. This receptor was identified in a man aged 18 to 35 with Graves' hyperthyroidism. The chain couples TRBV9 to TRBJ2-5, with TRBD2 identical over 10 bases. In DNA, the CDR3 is TGTGCCAGCAGCGTAGGGGCTAGCGGGAGCCCCGGTGAGACCCAGTACTTC. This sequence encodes CASSVGASGSPGETQYF.